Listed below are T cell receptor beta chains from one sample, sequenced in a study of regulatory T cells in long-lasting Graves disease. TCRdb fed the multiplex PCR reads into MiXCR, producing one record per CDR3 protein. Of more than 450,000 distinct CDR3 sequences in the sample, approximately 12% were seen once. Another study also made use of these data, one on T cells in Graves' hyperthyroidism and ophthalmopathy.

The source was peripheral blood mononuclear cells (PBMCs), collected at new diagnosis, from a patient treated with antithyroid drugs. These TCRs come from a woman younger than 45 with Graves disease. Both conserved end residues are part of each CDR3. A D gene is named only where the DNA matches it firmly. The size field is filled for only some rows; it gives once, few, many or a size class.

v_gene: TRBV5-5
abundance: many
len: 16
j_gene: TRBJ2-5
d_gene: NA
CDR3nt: TGTGCCAGCAGCTCAATTGCGATCGATACAAGAGAGACCCAGTACTTC
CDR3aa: CASSSIAIDTRETQYF

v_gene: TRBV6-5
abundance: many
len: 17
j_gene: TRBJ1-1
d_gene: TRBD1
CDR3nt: TGTGCCAGCAGTTACGGAGGGGCAGGGGGCTTAGACACTGAAGCTTTCTTT
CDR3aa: CASSYGGAGGLDTEAFF

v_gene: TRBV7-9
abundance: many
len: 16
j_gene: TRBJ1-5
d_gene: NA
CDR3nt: TGTGCCAGCAGCTTAGAGGGGAACCTGGGAAATCAGCCCCAGCATTTT
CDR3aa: CASSLEGNLGNQPQHF

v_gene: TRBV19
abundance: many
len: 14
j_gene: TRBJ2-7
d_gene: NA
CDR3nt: TGTGCCAGTAGTATTGATTTCTTGGATTACGAGCAGTACTTC
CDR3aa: CASSIDFLDYEQYF

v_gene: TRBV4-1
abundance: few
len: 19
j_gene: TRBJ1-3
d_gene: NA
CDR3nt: TGCGCCAGCAGCCAAGATAGTGTGTCGGGACGCCTCCCTGGAAACACCATATATTTT
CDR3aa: CASSQDSVSGRLPGNTIYF

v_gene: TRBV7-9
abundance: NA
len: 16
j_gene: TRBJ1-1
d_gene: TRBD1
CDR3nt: TGTGCCAGCAGCCCCCGACAGGGGATCATGAACACTGAAGCTTTCTTT
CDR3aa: CASSPRQGIMNTEAFF

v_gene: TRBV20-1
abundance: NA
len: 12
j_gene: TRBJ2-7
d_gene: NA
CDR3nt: TGCAGTGGGAGTGGTGGATCCTACGAGCAGTACTTC
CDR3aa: CSGSGGSYEQYF

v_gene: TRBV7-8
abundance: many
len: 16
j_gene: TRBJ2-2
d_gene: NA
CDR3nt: TGTGCCAGCAGCGTTAGCGGAGGCCCGAACACCGGGGAGCTGTTTTTT
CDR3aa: CASSVSGGPNTGELFF

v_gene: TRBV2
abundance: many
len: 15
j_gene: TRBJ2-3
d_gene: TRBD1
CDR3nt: TGTGCCAGCAGTTTCACGACAGGGAGCACAGATACGCAGTATTTT
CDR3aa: CASSFTTGSTDTQYF

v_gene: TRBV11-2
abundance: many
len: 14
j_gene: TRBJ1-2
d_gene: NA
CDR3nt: TGTGCCAGCAGCTCACAGGGCCTGAGCTATGGCTACACCTTC
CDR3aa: CASSSQGLSYGYTF

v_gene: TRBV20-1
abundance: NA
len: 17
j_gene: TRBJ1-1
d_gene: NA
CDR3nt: TGCAGTGCTAGAGATTGGGTAAAGGGGCTCCCGGGGACTGAAGCTTTCTTT
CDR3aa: CSARDWVKGLPGTEAFF

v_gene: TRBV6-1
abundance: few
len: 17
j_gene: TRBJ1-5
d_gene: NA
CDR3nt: TGTGCCAGCAGTGATTATATGGCCGCTACTCTGGGTCAGCCCCAGCATTTT
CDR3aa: CASSDYMAATLGQPQHF

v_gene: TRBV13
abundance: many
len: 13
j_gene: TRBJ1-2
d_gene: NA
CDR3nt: TGTGCCAGCAGCCCCCCGAGAGGTTATGGCTACACCTTC
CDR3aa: CASSPPRGYGYTF